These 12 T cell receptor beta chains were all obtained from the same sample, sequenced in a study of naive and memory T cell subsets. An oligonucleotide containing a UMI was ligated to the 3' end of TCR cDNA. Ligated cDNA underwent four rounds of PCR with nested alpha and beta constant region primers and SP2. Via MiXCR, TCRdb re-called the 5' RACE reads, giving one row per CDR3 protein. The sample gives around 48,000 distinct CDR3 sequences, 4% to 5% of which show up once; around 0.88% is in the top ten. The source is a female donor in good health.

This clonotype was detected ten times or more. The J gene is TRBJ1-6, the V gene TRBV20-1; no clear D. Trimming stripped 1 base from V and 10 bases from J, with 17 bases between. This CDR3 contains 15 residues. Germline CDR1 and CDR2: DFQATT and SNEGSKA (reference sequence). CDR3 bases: TGCAGTGCTAGAGTCCCGGGCCTAGAAACGTCACCCCTCCACTTT. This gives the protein CSARVPGLETSPLHF.

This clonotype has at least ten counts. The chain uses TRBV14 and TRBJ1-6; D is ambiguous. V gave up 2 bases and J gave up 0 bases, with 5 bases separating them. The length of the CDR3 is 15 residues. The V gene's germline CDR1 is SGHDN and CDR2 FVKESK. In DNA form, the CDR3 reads TGTGCCAGCAGCCAACGAGGCTCCTATAATTCACCCCTCCACTTT. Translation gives CASSQRGSYNSPLHF.

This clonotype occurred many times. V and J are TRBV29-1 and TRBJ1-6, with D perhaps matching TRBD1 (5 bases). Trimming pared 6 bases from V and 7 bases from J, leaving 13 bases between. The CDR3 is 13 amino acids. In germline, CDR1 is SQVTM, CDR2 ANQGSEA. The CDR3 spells CSVLDGGNSPLHF. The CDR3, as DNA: TGCAGCGTACTTGATGGGGGGAATTCACCCCTCCACTTT.

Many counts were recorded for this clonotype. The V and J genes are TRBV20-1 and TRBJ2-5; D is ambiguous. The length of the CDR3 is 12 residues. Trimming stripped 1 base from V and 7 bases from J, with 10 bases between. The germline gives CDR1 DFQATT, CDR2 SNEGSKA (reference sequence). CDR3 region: CSARVIIGTQYF. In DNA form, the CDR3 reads TGCAGTGCTAGAGTTATCATCGGGACCCAGTACTTC.

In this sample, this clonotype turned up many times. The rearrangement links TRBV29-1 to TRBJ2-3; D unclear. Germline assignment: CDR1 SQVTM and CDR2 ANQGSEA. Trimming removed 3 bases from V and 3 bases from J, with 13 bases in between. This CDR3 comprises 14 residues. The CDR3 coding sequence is TGCAGCGTTGAGGGTGGGCGCCGGACAGATACGCAGTATTTT. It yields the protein CSVEGGRRTDTQYF.

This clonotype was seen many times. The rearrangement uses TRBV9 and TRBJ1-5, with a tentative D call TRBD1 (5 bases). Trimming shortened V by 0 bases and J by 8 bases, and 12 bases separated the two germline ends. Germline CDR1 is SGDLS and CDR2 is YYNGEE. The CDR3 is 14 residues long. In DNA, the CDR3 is TGTGCCAGCAGCGTAGAGGGACGGCTCGAGCCCCAGCATTTT. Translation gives CASSVEGRLEPQHF.

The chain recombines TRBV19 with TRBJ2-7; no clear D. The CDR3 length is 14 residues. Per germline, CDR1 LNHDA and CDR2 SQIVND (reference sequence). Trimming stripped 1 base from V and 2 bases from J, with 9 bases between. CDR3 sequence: CASSIVCPAYEQYF. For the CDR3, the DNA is TGTGCCAGTAGTATAGTATGTCCGGCCTACGAGCAGTACTTC. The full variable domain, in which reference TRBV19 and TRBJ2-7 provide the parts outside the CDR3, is DGGITQSPKYLFRKEGQNVTLSCEQNLNHDAMYWYRQDPGQGLRLIYYSQIVNDFQKGDIAEGYSVSREKKESFPLTVTSAQKNPTAFYLCASSIVCPAYEQYFGPGTRLTVT.

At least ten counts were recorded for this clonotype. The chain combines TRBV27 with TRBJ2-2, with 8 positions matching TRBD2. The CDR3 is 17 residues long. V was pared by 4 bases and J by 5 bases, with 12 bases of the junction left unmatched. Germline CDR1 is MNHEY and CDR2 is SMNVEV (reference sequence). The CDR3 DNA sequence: TGTGCCAGCAGTTCTTACTCCGGGACTAGACGGACCGGGGAGCTGTTTTTT. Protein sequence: CASSSYSGTRRTGELFF.

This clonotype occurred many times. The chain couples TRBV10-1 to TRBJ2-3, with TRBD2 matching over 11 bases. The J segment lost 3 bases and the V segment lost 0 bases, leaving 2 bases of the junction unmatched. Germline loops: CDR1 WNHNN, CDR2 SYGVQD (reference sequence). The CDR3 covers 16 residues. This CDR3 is CASSESGLAVTDTQYF. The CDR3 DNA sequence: TGCGCCAGCAGTGAGTCGGGACTAGCGGTGACAGATACGCAGTATTTT.

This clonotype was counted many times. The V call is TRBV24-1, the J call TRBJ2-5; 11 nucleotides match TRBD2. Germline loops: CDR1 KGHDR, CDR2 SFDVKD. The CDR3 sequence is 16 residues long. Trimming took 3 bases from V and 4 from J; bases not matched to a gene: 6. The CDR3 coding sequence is TGTGCCACCAGTGATAAAGTTAGCGGGAGGGGAGAGACCCAGTACTTC. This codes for CATSDKVSGRGETQYF.

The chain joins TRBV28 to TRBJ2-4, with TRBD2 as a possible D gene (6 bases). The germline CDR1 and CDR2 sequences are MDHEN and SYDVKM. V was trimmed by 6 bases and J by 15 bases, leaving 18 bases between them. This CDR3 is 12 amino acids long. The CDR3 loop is CASRMSTGTVYF. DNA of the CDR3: TGTGCCAGCAGAATGTCGACCGGGACTGTGTACTTC.

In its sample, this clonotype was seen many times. DNA of the CDR3: TGTGCCAGCAGTCGGGCCTTGATGAACACTGAAGCTTTCTTT. This encodes CASSRALMNTEAFF. J is TRBJ1-1 and V is TRBV12-3 or TRBV12-4, with D uncertain. This CDR3 has 14 amino acids. Trimming took off 5 bases at V and 0 bases at J, with 10 bases between the two ends.